These 32 T cell receptor beta chains came from one sample sequenced in a study of regulatory T cells in long-lasting Graves disease. Sequencing libraries for TCR beta were prepared with iRepertoire HTBI primers and Arm-PCR of CDR3 regions. TCRdb reprocessed the multiplex PCR reads via MiXCR and lists one record per CDR3 protein. The repertoire consists of under 800,000 distinct CDR3 sequences, with approximately 15% occurring once and the leading ten covering 15% to 20%. The time point is: newly diagnosed GD, antithyroid drugs for less than 3 months. Generation of the TCR library employed RNA extracted from PBMCs. These records were also assigned to another study, of T cells in Graves' hyperthyroidism and ophthalmopathy.

The specimen comprised peripheral blood mononuclear cells (PBMCs), sampled at new diagnosis, from a patient treated with antithyroid drugs. These receptor sequences come from a woman in her thirties with Graves disease.

This clonotype was detected ten times or more. The rearrangement uses TRBV12-3 or TRBV12-4 and TRBJ2-7, with 10 bases fitting TRBD1. With 7 bases clipped from V and 2 bases from J, the junction kept 5 bases outside the gene matches. The CDR3 is made up of 14 amino acids. The CDR3 DNA reads as TGTGCCAGCAATACCGGGACAGGGGCCTACGAGCAGTACTTC. Amino acids: CASNTGTGAYEQYF.

In its sample, this clonotype was seen many times. The chain couples TRBV27 to TRBJ2-5; the D gene is possibly TRBD1 (5 bases). V lost 1 base to trimming and J lost 3 bases, with 12 bases between them. The CDR3 totals 15 residues. Germline CDR1 reads MNHEY; CDR2 reads SMNVEV (reference sequence). CDR3 DNA sequence: TGTGCCAGCAGTTTATACCAGACAGCTAAAGAGACCCAGTACTTC. As protein: CASSLYQTAKETQYF.

This clonotype has ten or more counts. The rearrangement joins TRBV6-2 or TRBV6-3 to TRBJ1-4; D unclear. Trimming cost V 5 bases and J 7 bases, with 14 bases left between them. CDR1 is MNHEY and CDR2 is SVGEGT in the germline V gene. The CDR3 length is 14 residues. The CDR3 bases are TGTGCCAGCAGTGAATTGGGGTTCGGTGAAAAACTGTTTTTT. As protein: CASSELGFGEKLFF.

Ten or more counts support this clonotype. The chain couples TRBV7-2 to TRBJ1-1; 7 bases match TRBD1. V was clipped by 3 bases and J by 9 bases; unmatched bases: 7. The germline CDR1 and CDR2 sequences are SGHTA and FQGNSA. The CDR3 consists of 13 residues. The CDR3 coding sequence is TGTGCCAGCAGCTTGGCCGGGACAGTGCAAGCTTTCTTT. Translated: CASSLAGTVQAFF.

The table lists this clonotype with a few counts. The chain is built from TRBV20-1 and TRBJ1-1, with 8 bases identical to TRBD1. The trim removed 3 bases at V and 5 bases at J, leaving 11 bases unmatched. The CDR3 is 15 amino acids. From germline, CDR1 is DFQATT and CDR2 SNEGSKA (reference sequence). CDR3 coding DNA: TGCAGTGCTAGGGCGCTCAGGGGGCGGGGTACTGAAGCTTTCTTT. This sequence encodes CSARALRGRGTEAFF.

In its sample, this clonotype was seen many times. Germline is not matched at one junction end, which may reflect a read error. The CDR3 DNA follows: TGTGCTAGCAGCTTAACCGGGACTAGTGGTCATGAGCAGTTCTTC. Its protein product is CASSLTGTSGHEQFF. The chain is built from TRBV7-7 and TRBJ2-1, with 8 bases matching TRBD2. CDR1 and CDR2 (germline): SSHAT, FNYEAQ (reference sequence). The CDR3 totals 15 residues.

The sample holds many counts of this clonotype. The chain links TRBV11-2 to TRBJ2-2; D ambiguous. Trimming left V 5 bases short and J 4 bases short, with 23 bases between. The CDR3 totals 18 residues. Per the germline V gene, CDR1 is SGHAT and CDR2 is FQNNGV. As DNA, the CDR3 is TGTGCCAGCAGCCAATTTGGACGGATCCACACTCTCACCGGGGAGCTGTTTTTT. This encodes CASSQFGRIHTLTGELFF.

This clonotype appeared many times. The chain recombines TRBV3-1 with TRBJ1-5; 7 positions match TRBD1. The germline V gene encodes CDR1 LGHDT and CDR2 YNNKEL (reference sequence). V dropped 2 bases and J dropped 6; count of bases not matched to a gene: 4. This CDR3 comprises 14 residues. CDR3 region: CASSQTGVGQPQHF. CDR3 sequence (DNA): TGTGCCAGCAGCCAAACAGGGGTGGGTCAGCCCCAGCATTTT. Variable domain in full (rest from reference TRBV3-1 and TRBJ1-5): DTAVSQTPKYLVTQMGNDKSIKCEQNLGHDTMYWYKQDSKKFLKIMFSYNNKELIINETVPNRFSPKSPDKAHLNLHINSLELGDSAVYFCASSQTGVGQPQHFGDGTRLSIL.

This clonotype was seen only a few times. The genes are TRBV28 and TRBJ2-7; D assignment may be TRBD1 or TRBD2 (5 bases each). V was trimmed by 6 bases and J by 0 bases, leaving 18 bases between them. This CDR3 spans 16 amino acids. CDR1 is MDHEN, CDR2 SYDVKM, per germline. DNA of the CDR3: TGTGCCAGCAGCTGGTCAGGGACGGGGAGCTCCTACGAGCAGTACTTC. Translation gives CASSWSGTGSSYEQYF.

Of note for this clonotype: A much larger clone is a single base away; this may be a read error. V and J are TRBV18 and TRBJ2-1; no definite D call. Germline V CDR1 and CDR2: KGHSH, LQKENI. This CDR3 is built from 13 residues. Between the trimmed V and J ends, which lost 1 base and 10 bases, there was a span of 11 bases. The CDR3 region has the DNA TGTGCCAGCTCACCACTCTACGCCGGGGAGCAGTTCTTC. Protein: CASSPLYAGEQFF.

This clonotype was seen at least ten times. V usage is TRBV19 and J usage is TRBJ1-1; D is unclear. CDR1 LNHDA and CDR2 SQIVND come from the germline V gene (reference sequence). V lost 3 bases to trimming and J lost 4 bases, with 6 bases between them. The CDR3 has 12 residues. The CDR3, as DNA: TGTGCCAGTAGTATGCGGGTCACTGAAGCTTTCTTT. Protein: CASSMRVTEAFF.

This rearrangement joins TRBV18 to TRBJ2-7; 7 bases fit TRBD2. After removal of 3 bases from V and 2 bases from J, the junction contained 10 bases not matched to a gene. The CDR3 runs 16 residues. Germline CDR1 is KGHSH and CDR2 is LQKENI. The CDR3, as DNA: TGTGCCAGCTCACCTTCTTCGCTAGCGGCCGCCTACGAGCAGTACTTC. Protein sequence: CASSPSSLAAAYEQYF.

This clonotype was detected many times. The chain joins TRBV27 to TRBJ2-1, with no clear D. The CDR3 sequence is 12 residues long. CDR1 MNHEY and CDR2 SMNVEV come from the germline V gene (reference sequence). V was pared by 3 bases and J by 5 bases, with 5 bases between. In DNA, the CDR3 is TGTGCCAGCAGTTTTGCCAACAATGAGCAGTTCTTC. It is translated as CASSFANNEQFF.

This clonotype was recorded many times. The V and J genes are TRBV28 and TRBJ2-2; no firm D call. The germline V gene encodes CDR1 MDHEN and CDR2 SYDVKM. The CDR3 is 13 residues long. V dropped 6 bases and J dropped 2 bases, with 7 bases sitting between them. For the CDR3, the DNA is TGTGCCAGCAGGACAAGCAACACCGGGGAGCTGTTTTTT. It yields the protein CASRTSNTGELFF.

The chain employs TRBV5-1 and TRBJ2-2; 7 nucleotides match TRBD2. Germline lookup yields CDR1 SGHRS and CDR2 YFSETQ. This CDR3 has 14 residues. The ends lost 6 bases at V and 4 bases at J; junction bases unmatched: 6. The CDR3 region is CASTREIFTGELFF. CDR3 sequence (DNA): TGCGCCAGCACGCGGGAGATCTTCACCGGGGAGCTGTTTTTT.

This clonotype occurred many times. V and J are TRBV6-5 and TRBJ2-7; D tentatively fits TRBD1 or TRBD2 (5 bases each). CDR1 and CDR2 (germline): MNHEY, SVGAGI. This CDR3 has 15 amino acids. With 4 bases removed from V and 2 bases from J, the gap between germline ends came to 15 bases. The CDR3 DNA sequence: TGTGCCAGCAGTTTAGGTGGGGACCTAACCTACGAGCAGTACTTC. Translating it yields CASSLGGDLTYEQYF.

In its sample, this clonotype was seen many times. This chain links TRBV12-3 or TRBV12-4 with TRBJ1-1; D might be TRBD1 (6 bases). The CDR3 has 13 residues. Trimming stripped 3 bases from V and 6 bases from J, with 11 bases between. CDR3 coding DNA: TGTGCCAGCAGTTTCCGGGGGGGGCCTGAAGCTTTCTTT. Amino acid sequence: CASSFRGGPEAFF.

This clonotype was counted many times. The rearrangement joins TRBV2 to TRBJ1-1; the match to TRBD1 covers 8 bases. CDR3 size: 16 residues. CDR1 is SNHLY and CDR2 is FYNNEI in the germline V gene. The junction had 10 bases not matched to a gene; V was cut back by 4 bases and J by 3 bases. In nucleotides, the CDR3 is TGTGCCAGCAGTGGTTTTGGTGGACAGGGTGACACTGAAGCTTTCTTT. Its translation is CASSGFGGQGDTEAFF.

The rearrangement links TRBV20-1 to TRBJ2-3, with 10 nucleotides matching TRBD2. Germline V CDR1 and CDR2: DFQATT, SNEGSKA (reference sequence). The J segment lost 6 bases and the V segment lost 1 base, leaving 7 bases of the junction unmatched. The CDR3 is 15 amino acids. In DNA, the CDR3 is TGCAGTGCTAGAGGTCCGGGACTAGCGTTGGATACGCAGTATTTT. This codes for CSARGPGLALDTQYF.

The table lists this clonotype with a few counts. The chain is built from TRBV28 and TRBJ1-4; D perhaps matches TRBD1 (5 bases). The germline gives CDR1 MDHEN, CDR2 SYDVKM. The CDR3 covers 16 residues. Trimming took off 5 bases at V and 7 bases at J, with 20 bases between the two ends. In DNA form, the CDR3 reads TGTGCCAGCAGTCCTCCCGGGAGGGGATGGAGTGAAAAACTGTTTTTT. It codes for CASSPPGRGWSEKLFF.

This clonotype occurred many times. The chain is built from TRBV20-1 and TRBJ2-1; weak D call: TRBD2 (6 bases). Trimming left V 0 bases short and J 8 bases short, with 20 bases between. Germline V gene data show CDR1 as DFQATT and CDR2 as SNEGSKA (reference sequence). This CDR3 comprises 16 residues. This CDR3 reads CSARDRVVAGRHEQFF. The CDR3 nucleotides are TGCAGTGCTAGAGATAGGGTCGTCGCGGGACGGCATGAGCAGTTCTTC.

The J gene is TRBJ2-1, the V gene TRBV24-1, with 9 bases fitting TRBD1. With 4 bases clipped from V and 6 bases from J, the junction kept 9 bases outside the gene matches. This CDR3 spans 16 amino acids. Germline CDR1 KGHDR, CDR2 SFDVKD. The chain's CDR3 is CATSDRDRGFLNEQFF. The DNA for the CDR3 is TGTGCCACCAGTGACCGCGACAGGGGGTTCCTCAATGAGCAGTTCTTC.

The V call is TRBV5-6, the J call TRBJ2-2; no definite D call. The V end lost 4 bases, the J end lost 0 bases, and 13 bases lay between the germline ends. This CDR3 is built from 16 residues. Germline loops: CDR1 SGHDT, CDR2 YYEEEE. The DNA of the CDR3 is TGTGCCAGCAGCCTATTAATAGGAACGAACACCGGGGAGCTGTTTTTT. Translation: CASSLLIGTNTGELFF.

As regards this clonotype: The junction departs from germline at one end; a sequencing error may be responsible. V and J are TRBV5-1 and TRBJ1-1, with D maybe TRBD1 (5 bases). Germline CDR1 SGHRS, CDR2 YFSETQ. The length of the CDR3 is 13 residues. The CDR3 coding sequence is TGCGCCAGCAGATTGGGGGGGAACACTGAAGCTTTCTTT. Protein product: CASRLGGNTEAFF.

Points on this clonotype: A much larger clone is a single base away; this may be a read error. The chain recombines TRBV6-8 with TRBJ1-2, with D possibly being TRBD1 (6 bases). The CDR3 length is 16 residues. Germline CDR1 is MNHGY and CDR2 is SAAAGT. The V and J ends lost 2 bases and 7 bases respectively, with 20 bases between them. CDR3 nucleotides: TGTGCCAGCAGTTACCCCATTGACAGGTTCTTCTGTGGCTACACCTTC. Translation: CASSYPIDRFFCGYTF.

The chain combines TRBV12-5 with TRBJ1-1, with 8 bases that match TRBD1. This CDR3 contains 14 residues. The ends lost 3 bases at V and 5 bases at J; junction bases unmatched: 5. Looked up from germline, CDR1 is LGHNT and CDR2 is FRNRAP. The CDR3 coding sequence is TGTGCTAGTGGTTTTTCGACAGGGGCTACTGAAGCTTTCTTT. This codes for CASGFSTGATEAFF.

This clonotype was observed a handful of times. The chain recombines TRBV7-2 with TRBJ1-2; D possibly corresponds to TRBD1 (6 bases). From germline, CDR1 is SGHTA and CDR2 FQGNSA. The length of the CDR3 is 14 residues. The ends were cut back, 6 bases at V and 8 bases at J, with 19 bases in the middle. CDR3 sequence: CASRERGGAWGYTF. The CDR3 region has the DNA TGTGCCAGCAGGGAAAGAGGGGGGGCTTGGGGCTACACCTTC. Filled out from reference TRBV7-2 and TRBJ1-2, the complete variable domain reads GAGVSQSPSNKVTEKGKDVELRCDPISGHTALYWYRQSLGQGLEFLIYFQGNSAPDKSGLPSDRFSAERTGGSVSTLTIQRTQQEDSAVYLCASRERGGAWGYTFGSGTRLTVV.

At least ten counts were recorded for this clonotype. J is TRBJ2-1 and V is TRBV5-5; 10 bases fit TRBD1. This CDR3 has 15 amino acids. J was trimmed by 0 bases and V by 3 bases; bases with no gene match: 0. From germline, CDR1 is SGHKS and CDR2 YYEKEE (reference sequence). For the CDR3, the DNA is TGTGCCAGCAGCTGGACAGGGGGCTCCTACAATGAGCAGTTCTTC. Protein sequence: CASSWTGGSYNEQFF.

This clonotype was recorded a few times. The V and J genes are TRBV7-9 and TRBJ1-5; TRBD1 might be the D (5 bases). This CDR3 region has 14 residues. Germline CDR1 reads SEHNR; CDR2 reads FQNEAQ (reference sequence). V was cut by 5 bases and J by 5 bases, with 13 bases left in between. The CDR3 spells CASSPSWGDQPQHF. CDR3 coding DNA: TGTGCCAGCAGCCCTAGTTGGGGGGATCAGCCCCAGCATTTT.

This clonotype has a count of ten or more. The rearrangement uses TRBV2 and TRBJ2-5; TRBD1 is a possible D gene (6 bases). V dropped 0 bases and J dropped 4 bases, with 9 bases sitting between them. CDR1 is SNHLY and CDR2 is FYNNEI in the germline V gene. This CDR3 has 14 amino acids. CDR3 residues: CASSEASRGETQYF. The CDR3 DNA follows: TGTGCCAGCAGTGAAGCGAGCAGGGGAGAGACCCAGTACTTC.

The table lists this clonotype with a few counts. CDR3 region: CASCQLTDTQYF. DNA of the CDR3: TGTGCCAGCTGTCAATTGACAGATACGCAGTATTTT. This chain joins TRBV12-3 or TRBV12-4 and TRBJ2-3; D uncertain. Trimming stripped 8 bases from V and 3 bases from J, with 9 bases between. CDR3 length: 12 amino acids.

This clonotype was seen repeatedly, ten times or more. The chain is built from TRBV12-3 or TRBV12-4 and TRBJ2-7, with D tentatively TRBD1 (6 bases). The CDR3 covers 15 residues. The V and J ends lost 5 bases and 7 bases respectively, with 21 bases between them. The CDR3 DNA is TGTGCCAGCAGTGGCCAGAGAGGGGGTTCGAGAGAGCAGTACTTC. Amino acids: CASSGQRGGSREQYF.